Listed here are 28 T cell receptor beta chains from one sample, sequenced in a study of blood T cell repertoires in COVID-19. Method: immunoSEQ multiplex PCR; TCRdb's copy keeps in-frame clones and lacks some. The data contain 130,000 to 150,000 clones, roughly 84% of them singletons. The sequencing input was PBMCs or T cells enriched from blood (not recorded which). These receptors came from a woman between 45 and 60 years old who had been exposed to COVID-19.

The rearrangement links TRBV2 to TRBJ1-1; D is possibly TRBD1 (5 bases). The CDR3 runs to 15 residues. Trimming cost V 11 bases and J 0 bases, with 19 bases left between them. Germline V gives CDR1 SNHLY, CDR2 FYNNEI. For the CDR3, the DNA is TGTGCCGGACAAGAGACGGCGGACATGAACACTGAAGCTTTCTTT. Translation: CAGQETADMNTEAFF.

The gene calls are TRBV10-3 and TRBJ2-3; 13 positions match TRBD2. CDR1 and CDR2 from the germline V gene are ENHRY and SYGVKD. The CDR3 runs 16 residues. Trimming cost V 4 bases and J 2 bases; bases outside gene matches: 3. This CDR3 is CAISGGLAGPTDTQYF. CDR3 nucleotides: TGTGCCATCAGTGGGGGACTAGCGGGGCCCACAGATACGCAGTATTTT.

This chain uses TRBV19 with TRBJ1-3; D is unresolved. The CDR3 contains 14 residues. The V and J ends lost 3 bases and 0 bases respectively, with 6 bases between them. The germline CDR1 and CDR2 sequences are LNHDA and SQIVND (reference sequence). The CDR3 DNA reads as TGTGCCAGTAGTATGCGGGGCTCTGGAAACACCATATATTTT. Its translation is CASSMRGSGNTIYF.

This clone has only one observation. The rearrangement joins TRBV19 to TRBJ2-5, with 9 bases matching TRBD1. CDR1 and CDR2 from the germline V gene are LNHDA and SQIVND (reference sequence). Trimming removed 6 bases from V and 2 bases from J; junction bases left unmatched: 4. The CDR3 is made up of 14 amino acids. In DNA, the CDR3 is TGTGCCAGTAGGAAACAGGGGGCTCAAGAGACCCAGTACTTC. Translated: CASRKQGAQETQYF.

The chain uses TRBV10-2 and TRBJ1-4; D might be TRBD1 (5 bases). The CDR3 totals 13 residues. CDR1 WSHSY and CDR2 SAAADI come from the germline V gene. V was trimmed by 7 bases and J by 11 bases, leaving 17 bases between them. The CDR3 region is CASTGTWDEKLFF. As DNA, the CDR3 is TGCGCCAGCACCGGGACTTGGGACGAGAAACTGTTTTTT.

The count of this clone is one. J is TRBJ1-5 and V is TRBV5-5; a possible D gene is TRBD1 (5 bases). The germline CDR1 and CDR2 sequences are SGHKS and YYEKEE (reference sequence). V was clipped by 0 bases and J by 2 bases, with 9 bases between them. The length of the CDR3 is 15 residues. The CDR3 nucleotides are TGTGCCAGCAGCTTGGTTCCCAGGGGCAATCAGCCCCAGCATTTT. Residues: CASSLVPRGNQPQHF.

This chain uses TRBV2 with TRBJ2-5; a possible D gene is TRBD2 (5 bases). Trimming removed 6 bases at V and 4 bases at J, with 18 bases between. The CDR3 runs 15 residues. The germline V gene has CDR1 SNHLY and CDR2 FYNNEI. The CDR3 nucleotides are TGTGCCAGCAGGAGGTGGTTCCGGGGTAGAGAGACCCAGTACTTC. This codes for CASRRWFRGRETQYF.

The chain carries TRBV11-1 and TRBJ2-1, with D hard to call. This CDR3 spans 15 amino acids. Trimming pared 0 bases from V and 5 bases from J, leaving 11 bases between. Germline CDR1 reads SGHAT; CDR2 reads FQDESV (reference sequence). The CDR3 sequence is CASSLASSSHNEQFF. The CDR3 nucleotides are TGTGCCAGCAGCTTAGCCTCTAGTTCCCACAATGAGCAGTTCTTC.

The chain uses TRBV27 and TRBJ1-5, with a weak D call TRBD1 (5 bases). Trimming removed 8 bases from V and 1 base from J, with 12 bases in between. The CDR3 runs to 14 residues. Germline CDR1 reads MNHEY; CDR2 reads SMNVEV (reference sequence). CDR3 nucleotides: TGTGCCAGCTGTACGGGGGGAAGCAATCAGCCCCAGCATTTT. This sequence encodes CASCTGGSNQPQHF.

The DNA of the CDR3 is TGTGCCAGCAGCCTGAGACAGGGCGCAAGGGAAAAACTGTTTTTT. This sequence encodes CASSLRQGAREKLFF. V and J are TRBV14 and TRBJ1-4; 7 bases are shared with TRBD1. The CDR3 contains 15 residues. Trimming cost V 4 bases and J 8 bases; bases outside gene matches: 10. Germline lookup yields CDR1 SGHDN and CDR2 FVKESK.

Only one count was recorded for this clone. V is TRBV30 and J is TRBJ2-1, with TRBD1 identical over 7 bases. The germline V gene encodes CDR1 GTSNPN and CDR2 SVGIG (reference sequence). Losses at the gene ends were 2 bases for V and 3 bases for J; bases not matched to a gene: 10. CDR3 length: 16 amino acids. The CDR3 loop reads CAWSKKGASRYNEQFF. CDR3 bases: TGTGCCTGGAGTAAAAAGGGGGCTAGCCGCTACAATGAGCAGTTCTTC.

The chain employs TRBV7-2 and TRBJ1-1; D call uncertain. This CDR3 has 15 amino acids. Trimming pared 4 bases from V and 0 bases from J, leaving 12 bases between. CDR1 and CDR2 (germline): SGHTA, FQGNSA. The CDR3 DNA follows: TGTGCCAGCAGCTCTATACTACCTATGAACACTGAAGCTTTCTTT. It is translated as CASSSILPMNTEAFF.

The CDR3 sequence: CASSVQYGYTF. The CDR3 bases are TGTGCCAGCAGTGTTCAGTATGGCTACACCTTC. This chain links TRBV2 with TRBJ1-2; no clear D. CDR1 is SNHLY, CDR2 FYNNEI, per germline. The ends were cut back, 4 bases at V and 5 bases at J, with 5 bases in the middle. The CDR3 extends over 11 amino acids. Filled out from reference TRBV2 and TRBJ1-2, the complete variable domain reads EPEVTQTPSHQVTQMGQEVILRCVPISNHLYFYWYRQILGQKVEFLVSFYNNEISEKSEIFDDQFSVERPDGSNFTLKIRSTKLEDSAMYFCASSVQYGYTFGSGTRLTVV.

The chain employs TRBV27 and TRBJ2-7, with 8 positions matching TRBD1. V gave up 7 bases and J gave up 7 bases; unmatched junction bases: 18. Germline-derived CDR1 and CDR2 are MNHEY and SMNVEV (reference sequence). This CDR3 has 16 residues. The CDR3 loop reads CASTPTAGGRIGEQYF. The CDR3 nucleotides read TGTGCCAGCACTCCTACGGCAGGGGGCCGAATCGGAGAGCAGTACTTC.

The chain couples TRBV29-1 to TRBJ1-6; 7 bases are shared with TRBD1. The V and J ends lost 8 bases and 10 bases, in that order; junction bases with no gene match: 14. The CDR3 contains 14 residues. The V gene's germline CDR1 is SQVTM and CDR2 ANQGSEA. The CDR3 DNA reads TGCAGCATTAAAGAGACAGGGCTGGCCTCACCCCTCCACTTT. Its protein product is CSIKETGLASPLHF.

This clone appeared once. The genes are TRBV4-3 and TRBJ1-1; D perhaps matches TRBD1 (5 bases). CDR3 length: 15 residues. The V and J ends lost 2 bases and 4 bases respectively, with 14 bases between them. Looked up from germline, CDR1 is LGHNA and CDR2 is YSLEER. DNA for the CDR3: TGCGCCAGCAGCCAACACCGCACAGGCCTCACTGAAGCTTTCTTT. Translation gives CASSQHRTGLTEAFF.

The CDR3 loop reads CASSPSSGSDTQYF. The CDR3 DNA is TGTGCCAGCAGCCCGTCGTCAGGGTCAGATACGCAGTATTTT. The chain combines TRBV11-2 with TRBJ2-3; weak D call: TRBD1 (5 bases). There are 14 residues in the CDR3. The V end was cut by 5 bases, the J end by 4 bases, with 13 bases between. Looked up from germline, CDR1 is SGHAT and CDR2 is FQNNGV.

This chain joins TRBV5-1 and TRBJ1-1; D may be TRBD1 (5 bases). V shed 3 bases and J shed 7 bases, with 13 bases lying between them. The length of the CDR3 is 13 residues. The germline gives CDR1 SGHRS, CDR2 YFSETQ. In nucleotides, the CDR3 is TGCGCCAGCAGCTGGGGCGGAGTCTTTGAAGCTTTCTTT. It codes for CASSWGGVFEAFF.

This chain joins TRBV19 and TRBJ2-3; 8 bases line up with TRBD2. V dropped 7 bases and J dropped 1; count of bases not matched to a gene: 4. CDR3 length equals 14 residues. Per the germline V gene, CDR1 is LNHDA and CDR2 is SQIVND (reference sequence). The CDR3: CASKETSGTDTQYF. The DNA for the CDR3 is TGTGCCAGTAAGGAGACTAGCGGCACAGATACGCAGTATTTT. The full variable domain, rest sourced from reference TRBV19 and TRBJ2-3, is DGGITQSPKYLFRKEGQNVTLSCEQNLNHDAMYWYRQDPGQGLRLIYYSQIVNDFQKGDIAEGYSVSREKKESFPLTVTSAQKNPTAFYLCASKETSGTDTQYFGPGTRLTVL.

The V call is TRBV11-2, the J call TRBJ2-1; D is unresolved. The V gene's germline CDR1 is SGHAT and CDR2 FQNNGV. V lost 3 bases, J lost 0 bases, and 6 bases lay in between. CDR3 length: 14 residues. The DNA of the CDR3 is TGTGCCAGCAGCTTCTCGGGCTCCTACAATGAGCAGTTCTTC. Protein: CASSFSGSYNEQFF.

The chain couples TRBV18 to TRBJ2-5, with D possibly being TRBD2 (5 bases). Germline V gene data show CDR1 as KGHSH and CDR2 as LQKENI. This CDR3 comprises 13 residues. V lost 3 bases and J 3 bases, leaving 8 bases between the germline ends. The CDR3 DNA reads TGTGCCAGCTCACCTGGGAGTAAAGAGACCCAGTACTTC. Translated, it gives CASSPGSKETQYF.

This clone was observed a single time. The genes are TRBV6-5 and TRBJ2-1; no definite D call. The CDR3 covers 14 residues. V was trimmed by 6 bases and J by 6 bases, leaving 15 bases between them. Germline CDR1 and CDR2: MNHEY and SVGAGI. CDR3 sequence: CASSSSSTVNEQFF. The CDR3, as DNA: TGTGCCAGCAGCAGTAGCAGTACCGTCAATGAGCAGTTCTTC.

CDR3 sequence: CASSLDSYEQYF. CDR3 DNA: TGTGCCAGCTCACTAGACAGCTACGAGCAGTACTTC. This rearrangement joins TRBV18 to TRBJ2-7, with D tentatively TRBD1 (5 bases). The CDR3 consists of 12 residues. Germline V gene data show CDR1 as KGHSH and CDR2 as LQKENI. Trimming removed 4 bases from V and 3 bases from J, with 7 bases in between.

This clone has a handful of counts. The J gene is TRBJ1-1, the V gene TRBV5-1, with unresolved D. CDR1 is SGHRS and CDR2 is YFSETQ in the germline V gene. The CDR3 is 14 residues long. V was pared by 5 bases and J by 1 base, with 12 bases between. The CDR3 DNA is TGCGCCAGCAGGCGAGACGCAGGGAACACTGAAGCTTTCTTT. This gives the protein CASRRDAGNTEAFF.

V gene TRBV6-2 or TRBV6-3 combines with J gene TRBJ1-1; D unresolved. Germline values: CDR1 MNHEY, CDR2 SVGEGT. The CDR3 totals 12 residues. Between the trimmed V and J ends, which lost 5 bases and 8 bases, there was a span of 12 bases. CDR3 in DNA: TGTGCCAGCAGTACTCCCCGGGGAGAAGCTTTCTTT. This codes for CASSTPRGEAFF.

The chain joins TRBV9 to TRBJ2-3; perhaps TRBD2 as D (6 bases). Trimming took off 2 bases at V and 0 bases at J, with 13 bases between the two ends. The germline gives CDR1 SGDLS, CDR2 YYNGEE. The CDR3 has 16 amino acids. The DNA of the CDR3 is TGTGCCAGCAGCGTTAGCGGCGGCTCTAGCACAGATACGCAGTATTTT. As protein: CASSVSGGSSTDTQYF.

This clone was recorded a few times. This chain uses TRBV10-1 with TRBJ2-7; a weak D match, TRBD2 (5 bases). Trimming left V 3 bases short and J 3 bases short, with 12 bases between. This CDR3 has 14 residues. Germline V lookup: CDR1 WNHNN, CDR2 SYGVQD (reference sequence). This CDR3 reads CASSESEGRYEQYF. CDR3 nucleotides: TGCGCCAGCAGTGAAAGTGAGGGCCGCTACGAGCAGTACTTC.

This chain connects TRBV7-6 to TRBJ2-7; 8 positions match TRBD1. Unmatched junction bases numbered 11, after V lost 0 bases and J lost 4 bases. The CDR3 runs to 17 residues. The V gene's germline CDR1 is SGHVS and CDR2 FNYEAQ. The CDR3 region has the DNA TGTGCCAGCAGCTTAGCGCGACTAGGACAGGGAGTTTACGAGCAGTACTTC. This encodes CASSLARLGQGVYEQYF.